This TCR beta chain was captured by sequencing in a study of shared clonotypes between healthy human individuals. Worth noting for this clone: Antigen specificity is unknown.

V lost 5 bases, J lost 4 bases, and 14 bases lay in between. Germline-derived CDR1 and CDR2 are MNHEY and SMNVEV (reference sequence). The length of the CDR3 is 14 residues. Study-wide findings and caveats: The authors expected sequencing depth to affect clonotype sharing among donors. Naive subsets generally had larger estimated richness than memory subsets.

Generated by immunoSEQ multiplex PCR, the TCRdb table keeps only in-frame clones and is missing some. Of millions of clones in the sample, more than 85% were seen once. Cells designated naive CD8 were CD45RO-negative and were positively selected for CCR7, with terminally differentiated effector memory CD45RA+ cells excluded. The sequencing sample was made of naive CD8+ T cells from PBMCs. The chain links TRBV27 to TRBJ2-5; tentative D call: TRBD2 (6 bases). The origin of this receptor is a man between 18 and 29 years old in good health. Some clones in this sample may be carry-over from other donors' samples. The CDR3, as DNA: TGTGCCAGCAGTGAAAGAAACGGGGGAGAGACCCAGTACTTC. It translates to CASSERNGGETQYF.